This T cell receptor (beta chain) came from a study of T cells in Graves' hyperthyroidism and ophthalmopathy. The study's findings and limits: Most thyroid clonotypes with frequency above 0.001 were detected in blood.

There were TCR beta CDR3 regions amplified from RNA transcripts. RT-PCR in the first round (using the HTBI primer set) targeted the TCR CDR3. TCRdb fed the multiplex PCR reads into MiXCR, producing one record per CDR3 protein. The sample carries around 800,000 distinct CDR3 sequences, over 35% recorded once. Patients counted as stable if ophthalmopathy did not develop within 18 months. Newly diagnosed patients aged 18 to 65 had hyperthyroidism of under 2 months' duration. From approximately 9.3 ml of fresh peripheral blood, PBMCs were isolated. V lost 8 bases, J lost 4 bases, and 15 bases lay in between. Germline V gives CDR1 SEHNR, CDR2 FQNEAQ (reference sequence). The CDR3 loop spans 14 amino acids. Worth noting for this clonotype: The antigen remains unidentified.

Sample: blood. This TCR was sampled from a man aged 18 to 30 with Graves' hyperthyroidism. The rearrangement links TRBV7-9 to TRBJ1-3; tentatively, D is TRBD1 (6 bases). Here the CDR3 reads CASHSDSGGNTIYF. The CDR3 bases are TGTGCCAGCCATTCGGACAGCGGAGGAAACACCATATATTTT.